A selection of T cell receptor beta chains follows, all from one sample in a study of blood T cells in healthy people across ages. TCRdb re-derived calls from the 5' RACE reads in MiXCR, one entry per CDR3 protein. The sample carries under 800,000 distinct CDR3 sequences, under 25% recorded once. Sequencing was done on a sample of blood. The receptors were gathered from a man in his 70s in good health. The CDR3 runs from the conserved cysteine through the conserved F or W. The order of the fields is D gene, clone size, J gene, V gene, CDR3 DNA, CDR3 protein. D genes are given only for firm matches. The size field is filled for only some rows; it gives once, few, many or a size class.

d_call: -; clone_size: few; j_call: TRBJ2-3; v_call: TRBV7-6; cdr3_nt: TGTGCCAGCAGCTTACGGCCCATAACGGGAGGCACAGATACGCAGTATTTT; cdr3_aa: CASSLRPITGGTDTQYF
d_call: -; clone_size: -; j_call: TRBJ2-5; v_call: TRBV7-9; cdr3_nt: TGTGCCAGCAGCTTCGAATGGCTAGGGACCCAGTACTTC; cdr3_aa: CASSFEWLGTQYF
d_call: -; clone_size: few; j_call: TRBJ1-1; v_call: TRBV5-6; cdr3_nt: TGTGCCAGCAGGGCCGGACAGCTTAACACTGAAGCTTTCTTT; cdr3_aa: CASRAGQLNTEAFF
d_call: TRBD1; clone_size: many; j_call: TRBJ2-4; v_call: TRBV29-1; cdr3_nt: TGCAGCGTTGAAGGACAGGGTTTAAACATTCAGTACTTC; cdr3_aa: CSVEGQGLNIQYF
d_call: TRBD1; clone_size: -; j_call: TRBJ2-6; v_call: TRBV5-1; cdr3_nt: TGCGCCAGCAGCGCCGGGACAGTAAGCTCTGGGGCCAACGTCCTGACTTTC; cdr3_aa: CASSAGTVSSGANVLTF
d_call: -; clone_size: -; j_call: TRBJ2-2; v_call: TRBV24-1; cdr3_nt: TGTGCCACCAGTGACGGGACACGGCGTACCGGGGAGCTGTTTTTT; cdr3_aa: CATSDGTRRTGELFF
d_call: TRBD2; clone_size: few; j_call: TRBJ2-1; v_call: TRBV11-2; cdr3_nt: TGTGCCAGCAGCACACGGACTAGCGGTGGAGGTGAGCAGTTCTTC; cdr3_aa: CASSTRTSGGGEQFF
d_call: -; clone_size: -; j_call: TRBJ2-5; v_call: TRBV6-1; cdr3_nt: TGTGCCAGCAGTGAAGGCGGGCACCAAGAGACCCAGTACTTC; cdr3_aa: CASSEGGHQETQYF
d_call: TRBD2; clone_size: -; j_call: TRBJ2-2; v_call: TRBV29-1; cdr3_nt: TGCAGCGTCACCGGGACTAGCTTCGGGACCGGGGAGCTGTTTTTT; cdr3_aa: CSVTGTSFGTGELFF
d_call: -; clone_size: -; j_call: TRBJ2-2; v_call: TRBV12-3/TRBV12-4; cdr3_nt: TGTGGCAGCAGTTTACTCGAGGCGGCCGGGGAGCTGTTTTTT; cdr3_aa: CGSSLLEAAGELFF
d_call: TRBD2; clone_size: -; j_call: TRBJ2-1; v_call: TRBV9; cdr3_nt: TGTGCCAGCAGCCCACCTAGCGGGAGGAGGCATGAGCAGTTCTTC; cdr3_aa: CASSPPSGRRHEQFF
d_call: -; clone_size: -; j_call: TRBJ2-7; v_call: TRBV5-4; cdr3_nt: TGTGCCAGCAGCTTGAAAGATATCCCCCTCGAGCAGTACTTC; cdr3_aa: CASSLKDIPLEQYF
d_call: TRBD2; clone_size: once; j_call: TRBJ2-1; v_call: TRBV5-4; cdr3_nt: TGTGCCAGCAGACATCCGGGACTAGCGGGAGATGAGCAGTTCTTC; cdr3_aa: CASRHPGLAGDEQFF
d_call: -; clone_size: many; j_call: TRBJ2-1; v_call: TRBV28; cdr3_nt: TGTGCCAGCAGTTTATCTGGACCCGGTGAGCAGTTCTTC; cdr3_aa: CASSLSGPGEQFF
d_call: TRBD1; clone_size: many; j_call: TRBJ2-5; v_call: TRBV10-3; cdr3_nt: TGTGCCATCAATTCCGGACAGGGCCAAGAGACCCAGTACTTC; cdr3_aa: CAINSGQGQETQYF
d_call: TRBD2; clone_size: -; j_call: TRBJ2-3; v_call: TRBV11-2; cdr3_nt: TGTGCCAGCAGCTTAGGAGCTAGCGGGGTCACAGATACGCAGTATTTT; cdr3_aa: CASSLGASGVTDTQYF
d_call: -; clone_size: few; j_call: TRBJ2-2; v_call: TRBV24-1; cdr3_nt: TGTGCCACCAGTGATGATTCCGGGACGATCAACACCGGGGAGCTGTTTTTT; cdr3_aa: CATSDDSGTINTGELFF
d_call: -; clone_size: -; j_call: TRBJ2-3; v_call: TRBV6-2/TRBV6-3; cdr3_nt: TGTGCCAGCAGTTACTCGAAGCGGTCTAGTGGGAGGCCTAGCACAGATACGCAGTATTTT; cdr3_aa: CASSYSKRSSGRPSTDTQYF
d_call: TRBD1; clone_size: -; j_call: TRBJ1-4; v_call: TRBV4-1; cdr3_nt: TGCGCCAGCAGCCAGGGACAGGGGGAAGGTGAAAAACTGTTTTTT; cdr3_aa: CASSQGQGEGEKLFF
d_call: -; clone_size: -; j_call: TRBJ1-4; v_call: TRBV2; cdr3_nt: TGTGCCAGCAGACCGAGGCTATCTAATGAAAAACTGTTTTTT; cdr3_aa: CASRPRLSNEKLFF
d_call: TRBD1; clone_size: -; j_call: TRBJ1-2; v_call: TRBV12-3/TRBV12-4; cdr3_nt: TGTGCCAGCAGTACCCAGGGGGCCACAGGTGGCTACACCTTC; cdr3_aa: CASSTQGATGGYTF
d_call: TRBD2; clone_size: -; j_call: TRBJ2-7; v_call: TRBV28; cdr3_nt: TGTGCCAGCAGATTAGCGGGAGACGCTTACGAGCAGTACTTC; cdr3_aa: CASRLAGDAYEQYF
d_call: -; clone_size: -; j_call: TRBJ1-1; v_call: TRBV6-4; cdr3_nt: TGTGCCAGCAGAGCCGACGGAACGAACACTGAAGCTTTCTTT; cdr3_aa: CASRADGTNTEAFF
d_call: -; clone_size: -; j_call: TRBJ2-4; v_call: TRBV6-6; cdr3_nt: TGTGCCAGCAGTTACGGGGGGGGACAAGGGGAAAACATTCAGTACTTC; cdr3_aa: CASSYGGGQGENIQYF
d_call: TRBD2; clone_size: -; j_call: TRBJ2-1; v_call: TRBV20-1; cdr3_nt: TGCAGTGCTAGACCCCCGGGACTATCTTCCTACAATGAGCAGTTCTTC; cdr3_aa: CSARPPGLSSYNEQFF
d_call: -; clone_size: -; j_call: TRBJ1-5; v_call: TRBV7-2; cdr3_nt: TGTGCCAGCAGCACCTGGACGGACTTAAGCAATCAGCCCCAGCATTTT; cdr3_aa: CASSTWTDLSNQPQHF
d_call: -; clone_size: -; j_call: TRBJ2-7; v_call: TRBV6-2/TRBV6-3; cdr3_nt: TGTGCCAGCAGCCACGTGGGGGAGCAGTACTTC; cdr3_aa: CASSHVGEQYF
d_call: -; clone_size: -; j_call: TRBJ2-1; v_call: TRBV7-2; cdr3_nt: TGTGCCAGCAGTATCTGGGGCAATGAGCAGTTCTTC; cdr3_aa: CASSIWGNEQFF
d_call: TRBD2; clone_size: many; j_call: TRBJ2-7; v_call: TRBV5-1; cdr3_nt: TGCGCCAGCAGCTTGGCCACTAGCGACTACGAGCAGTACTTC; cdr3_aa: CASSLATSDYEQYF
d_call: -; clone_size: few; j_call: TRBJ2-1; v_call: TRBV15; cdr3_nt: TGTGCCACCAAGGGACCCGACTCCTACAATGAGCAGTTCTTC; cdr3_aa: CATKGPDSYNEQFF
d_call: TRBD1; clone_size: -; j_call: TRBJ2-7; v_call: TRBV20-1; cdr3_nt: TGCAGTGCTAGCGCCGGGACAGGGGGCCAACCCTACGAGCAGTACTTC; cdr3_aa: CSASAGTGGQPYEQYF
d_call: -; clone_size: few; j_call: TRBJ2-1; v_call: TRBV20-1; cdr3_nt: TGCAGTGCTAGAGTCCTGACAAGCGTCCGTTACAATGAGCAGTTCTTC; cdr3_aa: CSARVLTSVRYNEQFF
d_call: -; clone_size: -; j_call: TRBJ2-5; v_call: TRBV5-1; cdr3_nt: TGCGCCAGCAGCTTGGGCGGGCAGGCACAAGAGACCCAGTACTTC; cdr3_aa: CASSLGGQAQETQYF
d_call: TRBD1; clone_size: -; j_call: TRBJ2-7; v_call: TRBV20-1; cdr3_nt: TGCAGTGCTAGAGAGACAGGGGGTCCAACCTACGAGCAGTACTTC; cdr3_aa: CSARETGGPTYEQYF
d_call: -; clone_size: -; j_call: TRBJ2-5; v_call: TRBV20-1; cdr3_nt: TGCAGTGCTAGAAAAGCGGGAGAGACCCAGTACTTC; cdr3_aa: CSARKAGETQYF
d_call: -; clone_size: few; j_call: TRBJ2-5; v_call: TRBV9; cdr3_nt: TGTGCCAGCAGCGTAAGGGGGGGACAGCAAGAGACCCAGTACTTC; cdr3_aa: CASSVRGGQQETQYF
d_call: -; clone_size: -; j_call: TRBJ2-5; v_call: TRBV20-1; cdr3_nt: TGCAGTGCTAGAGTCCCCGGGACGGGTAGGGAGACCCAGTACTTC; cdr3_aa: CSARVPGTGRETQYF
d_call: -; clone_size: once; j_call: TRBJ2-5; v_call: TRBV7-2; cdr3_nt: TGTGCCAGCGGCGTTAATCGGGACCAGCAAGAGACCCAGTACTTC; cdr3_aa: CASGVNRDQQETQYF
d_call: -; clone_size: -; j_call: TRBJ2-1; v_call: TRBV7-9; cdr3_nt: TGTGCCAGCAGTGGTACCGGGACCACTTACAATGAGCAGTTCTTC; cdr3_aa: CASSGTGTTYNEQFF
d_call: -; clone_size: -; j_call: TRBJ2-1; v_call: TRBV12-3/TRBV12-4; cdr3_nt: TGTGCCAGCAGTTTAGACACGAGTTACAATGAGCAGTTCTTC; cdr3_aa: CASSLDTSYNEQFF
d_call: -; clone_size: -; j_call: TRBJ1-1; v_call: TRBV20-1; cdr3_nt: TGCAGTGCTAGTCTTGGACATGACACTGAAGCTTTCTTT; cdr3_aa: CSASLGHDTEAFF
d_call: -; clone_size: -; j_call: TRBJ1-1; v_call: TRBV18; cdr3_nt: TGTGCCAGCTCCGAAATTAGCCTGGGGCCCACTGAAGCTTTCTTT; cdr3_aa: CASSEISLGPTEAFF
d_call: -; clone_size: -; j_call: TRBJ2-7; v_call: TRBV5-1; cdr3_nt: TGCGCCAGCAGCTTGGCCGCAAACTCCTACGAGCAGTACTTC; cdr3_aa: CASSLAANSYEQYF
d_call: TRBD2; clone_size: few; j_call: TRBJ2-7; v_call: TRBV12-3/TRBV12-4; cdr3_nt: TGTGCCAGCAGTACTAGCGGGAGGAACCCCGAGCAGTACTTC; cdr3_aa: CASSTSGRNPEQYF
d_call: TRBD2; clone_size: -; j_call: TRBJ2-1; v_call: TRBV27; cdr3_nt: TGTGCCAGCAGTTCTCCCCCGGGGGGAGGTGTCAATGAGCAGTTCTTC; cdr3_aa: CASSSPPGGGVNEQFF
d_call: -; clone_size: few; j_call: TRBJ1-4; v_call: TRBV18; cdr3_nt: TGTGCCAGCCCATACAGCGGCGATGAAAAACTGTTTTTT; cdr3_aa: CASPYSGDEKLFF
d_call: TRBD2; clone_size: -; j_call: TRBJ2-3; v_call: TRBV28; cdr3_nt: TGTGCCAGCAGTTCTAGCGGGAGTTGGACAGATACGCAGTATTTT; cdr3_aa: CASSSSGSWTDTQYF
d_call: -; clone_size: few; j_call: TRBJ2-3; v_call: TRBV7-7; cdr3_nt: TGTGCTAGCAGCTTAGGGCAGACAGATACGCAGTATTTT; cdr3_aa: CASSLGQTDTQYF
d_call: TRBD1; clone_size: -; j_call: TRBJ2-5; v_call: TRBV3-1; cdr3_nt: TGTGCCAGCAGCACCACGACAGGGAAAGAGACCCAGTACTTC; cdr3_aa: CASSTTTGKETQYF
d_call: -; clone_size: -; j_call: TRBJ2-1; v_call: TRBV2; cdr3_nt: TGTGCCAGCAATATGGGTTTGATGGGAAATGAGCAGTTCTTC; cdr3_aa: CASNMGLMGNEQFF
d_call: -; clone_size: few; j_call: TRBJ1-4; v_call: TRBV27; cdr3_nt: TGTGCCAGCAGTTTCCAGGGGCAGGGTGAAAAACTGTTTTTT; cdr3_aa: CASSFQGQGEKLFF
d_call: TRBD1; clone_size: few; j_call: TRBJ2-4; v_call: TRBV9; cdr3_nt: TGTGCCAGCAGCGCTCTACAGGGGGGAAACATTCAGTACTTC; cdr3_aa: CASSALQGGNIQYF